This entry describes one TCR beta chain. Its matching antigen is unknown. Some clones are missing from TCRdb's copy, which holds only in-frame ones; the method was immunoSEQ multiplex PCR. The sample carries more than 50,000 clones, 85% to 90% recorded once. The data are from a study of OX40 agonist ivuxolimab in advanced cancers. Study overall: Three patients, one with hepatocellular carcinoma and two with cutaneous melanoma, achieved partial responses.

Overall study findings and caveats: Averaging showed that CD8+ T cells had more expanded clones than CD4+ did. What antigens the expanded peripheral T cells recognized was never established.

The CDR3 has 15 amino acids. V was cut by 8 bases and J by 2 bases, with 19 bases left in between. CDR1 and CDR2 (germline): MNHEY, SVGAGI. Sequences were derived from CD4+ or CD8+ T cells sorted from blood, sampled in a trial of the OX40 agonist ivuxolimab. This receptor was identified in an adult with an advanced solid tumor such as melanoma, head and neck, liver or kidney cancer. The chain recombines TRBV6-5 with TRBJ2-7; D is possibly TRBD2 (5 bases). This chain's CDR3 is CASSPRTSAPYEQYF. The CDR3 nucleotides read TGTGCCAGCTCCCCAAGGACTTCTGCCCCCTACGAGCAGTACTTC.